The source of this T cell receptor beta chain is a study of blood T cell repertoires in COVID-19. Some clones are missing from TCRdb's copy, which holds only in-frame ones; the method was immunoSEQ multiplex PCR. The sample consists of around 300,000 clones, approximately 89% of them appearing once. Germline V lookup: CDR1 LNHDA, CDR2 SQIVND (reference sequence). The CDR3 has 13 amino acids. V was cut by 6 bases and J by 9 bases, with 12 bases left in between. Study members were between about 18 and 100 years old and lived in 24 US regions. The V gene is TRBV19, the J gene TRBJ1-6, with a weak D call TRBD1 (5 bases). The specimen was PBMCs or T cells enriched from blood (not recorded which). The TCR comes from a woman aged 25 to 45 who had recovered from COVID-19. Here the CDR3 reads CASRLGGSSPLHF. CDR3 DNA: TGTGCCAGTAGGCTGGGGGGGAGTTCACCCCTCCACTTT.